These 21 T cell receptor beta chains share one sample of origin, sequenced in a study of blood T cells in healthy people across ages. PCR was performed a second time for roughly 6 to 12 cycles using a sample-barcoded 5' primer and a J-beta primer mix. TCRdb reanalysed the 5' RACE reads using MiXCR and keeps one entry per CDR3 protein. The sample includes over a million distinct CDR3 sequences, over 35% of them seen just once. Sequencing was performed on blood. The source of these receptors is a woman in her fifties or sixties in good health.

This clonotype was picked up a small number of times. V usage is TRBV20-1 and J usage is TRBJ2-4, with D possibly TRBD1 on 6 matching bases. V dropped 4 bases and J dropped 0 bases, with 13 bases sitting between them. The germline V gene encodes CDR1 DFQATT and CDR2 SNEGSKA (reference sequence). This CDR3 comprises 15 residues. The CDR3: CSATRDTLAKNIQYF. CDR3 in DNA: TGCAGTGCTACTCGGGACACCCTAGCCAAAAACATTCAGTACTTC.

Comment on this clonotype: Compared with germline, one end of the junction differs, possibly owing to a read error. This sequence joins TRBV6-2 or TRBV6-3 and TRBJ2-4; 8 bases are a match to TRBD2. Germline CDR1 MNHEY, CDR2 SVGEGT. CDR3 length: 19 residues. The CDR3 is CASSREPSQTGLAKNSQYF. For the CDR3, the DNA is TGTGCCAGCAGCCGAGAGCCCTCACAGACAGGACTAGCCAAAAACAGTCAGTACTTC.

The chain couples TRBV12-3 or TRBV12-4 to TRBJ2-3; 8 bases are a match to TRBD2. The CDR3 runs 15 residues. Trimming took 3 bases from V and 8 from J; bases not matched to a gene: 10. The CDR3 here is CASSFYSGKRGTQYF. CDR3 coding DNA: TGTGCCAGCAGTTTTTATAGCGGGAAGAGAGGTACGCAGTATTTT.

V gene TRBV12-3 or TRBV12-4 combines with J gene TRBJ2-5; 9 bases match TRBD1. The CDR3 length is 14 residues. J was trimmed by 1 base and V by 6 bases; bases with no gene match: 3. The CDR3, as DNA: TGTGCCAGCAGGGAGACAGGGGGCCAAGAGACCCAGTACTTC. It is translated as CASRETGGQETQYF.

The chain recombines TRBV27 with TRBJ2-5; possibly TRBD1 for D (5 bases). Judging by the DNA end, TRBJ2-7 fits better; the J call may be wrong. The length of the CDR3 is 18 residues. Germline lookup yields CDR1 MNHEY and CDR2 SMNVEV (reference sequence). The CDR3 protein is CASSRTPDTPGWYYEQYF. CDR3 sequence (DNA): TGTGCCAGCAGCCGAACACCGGACACCCCGGGTTGGTACTACGAGCAGTACTTC.

The V call is TRBV29-1, the J call TRBJ1-2; D is ambiguous. CDR3 length: 15 residues. The germline CDR1 and CDR2 sequences are SQVTM and ANQGSEA. Trimming stripped 4 bases from V and 4 bases from J, with 19 bases between. The CDR3 spells CSVGGVRPSGYGYTF. Written as DNA, the CDR3 is TGCAGCGTTGGGGGAGTACGACCGTCCGGCTATGGCTACACCTTC.

This clonotype turned up a few times. The chain uses TRBV3-1 and TRBJ2-7; 9 bases match TRBD1. The V gene's germline CDR1 is LGHDT and CDR2 YNNKEL (reference sequence). There are 14 residues in the CDR3. The trim removed 5 bases at V and 3 bases at J, leaving 5 bases unmatched. CDR3: CASSSTGGFYEQYF. CDR3 sequence (DNA): TGTGCCAGCAGCAGTACAGGGGGCTTCTACGAGCAGTACTTC.

The rearrangement joins TRBV5-1 to TRBJ2-7; D is possibly TRBD2 (6 bases). With 3 bases removed from V and 2 bases from J, the gap between germline ends came to 12 bases. The CDR3 is made up of 14 amino acids. Germline CDR1 reads SGHRS; CDR2 reads YFSETQ. CDR3 sequence: CASSSGDSAYEQYF. The CDR3 DNA is TGCGCCAGCAGCTCCGGGGACTCTGCCTACGAGCAGTACTTC. Looking up the rest from reference TRBV5-1 and TRBJ2-7 gives the full variable domain: KAGVTQTPRYLIKTRGQQVTLSCSPISGHRSVSWYQQTPGQGLQFLFEYFSETQRNKGNFPGRFSGRQFSNSRSEMNVSTLELGDSALYLCASSSGDSAYEQYFGPGTRLTVT.

The sample holds a few counts of this clonotype. The chain links TRBV5-1 to TRBJ2-2; no firm D call. Trimming cost V 0 bases and J 1 base, with 7 bases left between them. This CDR3 comprises 15 residues. Germline CDR1 SGHRS, CDR2 YFSETQ. CDR3 residues: CASSLVGQNTGELFF. DNA for the CDR3: TGCGCCAGCAGCTTGGTAGGGCAGAACACCGGGGAGCTGTTTTTT.

Notes on this clonotype: One end of the junction varies from germline; a read error may be responsible. This rearrangement joins TRBV5-5 to TRBJ2-1; unclear D gene. Germline V lookup: CDR1 SGHKS, CDR2 YYEKEE (reference sequence). The CDR3 sequence is 15 residues long. CDR3 loop: CASSLMGQAYDEQFF. The CDR3 region has the DNA TGTGCCAGCAGCTTAATGGGCCAGGCCTACGATGAGCAGTTCTTC. The variable domain in full, with the rest retrieved from reference TRBV5-5 and TRBJ2-1, is DAGVTQSPTHLIKTRGQQVTLRCSPISGHKSVSWYQQVLGQGPQFIFQYYEKEERGRGNFPDRFSARQFPNYSSELNVNALLLGDSALYLCASSLMGQAYDEQFFGPGTRLTVL.

The V gene is TRBV4-3, the J gene TRBJ1-6, with D unresolved. The germline CDR1 and CDR2 sequences are LGHNA and YSLEER. V lost 0 bases to trimming and J lost 8 bases, with 14 bases between them. The CDR3 extends over 16 amino acids. Here the CDR3 DNA reads TGCGCCAGCAGCCAAGATTCCGGCAGAGAGGATTCACCCCTCCACTTT. Its translation is CASSQDSGREDSPLHF.

This clonotype has a handful of counts. The rearrangement links TRBV14 to TRBJ2-7; D is uncertain. V shed 1 base and J shed 1 base, with 11 bases lying between them. The CDR3 runs 15 residues. Germline V CDR1 and CDR2: SGHDN, FVKESK. CDR3 DNA sequence: TGTGCCAGCAGCCAAGGTCGACTGGGATCCTACGAGCAGTACTTC. Translation: CASSQGRLGSYEQYF.

This clonotype was counted between two and nine times. The rearrangement joins TRBV6-6 to TRBJ2-6, with unresolved D. Germline CDR1 reads MNHNY; CDR2 reads SVGAGI (reference sequence). V was trimmed by 4 bases and J by 11 bases, leaving 12 bases between them. This CDR3 spans 13 amino acids. CDR3: CASSFEVPHVLTF. In nucleotides, the CDR3 is TGTGCCAGCAGTTTCGAGGTCCCTCACGTCCTGACTTTC.

The gene calls are TRBV11-2 and TRBJ2-1, with TRBD2 matching over 13 bases. Per germline, CDR1 SGHAT and CDR2 FQNNGV. There are 21 residues in the CDR3. Trimming at V came to 2 bases and at J to 10 bases, leaving 23 bases not matched to a gene. CDR3 in amino acids: CASSLKIGGLAGINSNEEQFF. In DNA, the CDR3 is TGTGCCAGCAGCTTAAAGATTGGGGGACTAGCGGGAATAAATTCCAATGAGGAGCAGTTCTTC.

This clonotype was observed a handful of times. The chain links TRBV28 to TRBJ2-5; possibly TRBD2 for D (5 bases). The DNA end is more similar to TRBJ2-7, so the J call may be wrong. The CDR3 contains 15 residues. Per germline, CDR1 MDHEN and CDR2 SYDVKM. The CDR3 loop is CASSLLGGRMVEQYF. For the CDR3, the DNA is TGTGCCAGCAGTTTATTAGGTGGGAGAATGGTCGAGCAGTACTTC.

This clonotype was counted a few times. The chain combines TRBV29-1 with TRBJ2-7, with TRBD1 matching 7 bases. Germline V gene data show CDR1 as SQVTM and CDR2 as ANQGSEA. J was trimmed by 10 bases and V by 8 bases; bases with no gene match: 11. The CDR3 is made up of 11 amino acids. This CDR3 is CSLGGSRSQYF. The CDR3, as DNA: TGCAGCCTAGGGGGCAGTCGGTCCCAGTACTTC.

This clonotype was observed a handful of times. The chain has TRBV13 and TRBJ1-4; 7 bases match TRBD1. This CDR3 has 15 residues. V gave up 2 bases and J gave up 6 bases; unmatched junction bases: 6. The germline V gene encodes CDR1 PRHDT and CDR2 FYEKMQ (reference sequence). The CDR3 coding sequence is TGTGCCAGCAGCTTAAGAGGGGGCGCGGATGAAAAACTGTTTTTT. This sequence encodes CASSLRGGADEKLFF. Looking up the rest from reference TRBV13 and TRBJ1-4 gives the full variable domain: AAGVIQSPRHLIKEKRETATLKCYPIPRHDTVYWYQQGPGQDPQFLISFYEKMQSDKGSIPDRFSAQQFSDYHSELNMSSLELGDSALYFCASSLRGGADEKLFFGSGTQLSVL.

The V gene is TRBV6-2 or TRBV6-3, the J gene TRBJ2-5; maybe TRBD2 (6 bases). The CDR3 has 19 residues. V shed 2 bases and J shed 4 bases, with 26 bases lying between them. CDR1 is MNHEY and CDR2 is SVGEGT in the germline V gene. CDR3 in amino acids: CASSYHHLRDGTGPETQYF. The CDR3 DNA is TGTGCCAGCAGTTACCACCACTTGCGGGACGGAACGGGGCCAGAGACCCAGTACTTC.

This clonotype was counted a few times. V usage is TRBV5-1 and J usage is TRBJ2-3; the D gene is possibly TRBD1 (5 bases). Germline CDR1 reads SGHRS; CDR2 reads YFSETQ. The CDR3 runs to 13 residues. The ends were cut back, 4 bases at V and 5 bases at J, with 11 bases in the middle. CDR3 sequence: CASSRGYQDTQYF. The CDR3 DNA is TGCGCCAGCAGCAGGGGCTACCAAGATACGCAGTATTTT.

This clonotype was seen a handful of times. The chain couples TRBV20-1 to TRBJ2-1, with TRBD1 identical over 7 bases. The length of the CDR3 is 14 residues. Germline V CDR1 and CDR2: DFQATT, SNEGSKA (reference sequence). V gave up 0 bases and J gave up 3 bases; unmatched junction bases: 2. CDR3 amino acids: CSAREYRGYNEQFF. The CDR3 DNA reads as TGCAGTGCTAGAGAATACAGGGGCTACAATGAGCAGTTCTTC.

This chain uses TRBV20-1 with TRBJ2-5; the match to TRBD1 covers 9 bases. The germline V gene has CDR1 DFQATT and CDR2 SNEGSKA (reference sequence). This CDR3 has 13 residues. Trimming removed 0 bases from V and 5 bases from J; junction bases left unmatched: 1. Here the CDR3 DNA reads TGCAGTGCTAGAGACGACAGGGGGGAGACCCAGTACTTC. Translation gives CSARDDRGETQYF.